Each of the 26 T cell receptor beta chains below was sequenced from the same sample in a study of cytomegalovirus exposure and HLA in healthy donors. Primers: 60 Vbeta forward and 13 Jbeta reverse. Data came from immunoSEQ multiplex PCR; TCRdb stores just in-frame clones and leaves some out. Of over 100,000 clones detected, about four fifths appear once; the ten largest clones hold roughly 5%. The sample taken for sequencing was PBMCs. The receptors were sampled from a man under 40 in good health and CMV-seronegative.

This clone was recorded once. The genes are TRBV4-1 and TRBJ1-3; D gene unclear. Germline lookup yields CDR1 MGHRA and CDR2 YSYEKL. The CDR3 is 15 residues long. V lost 0 bases to trimming and J lost 0 bases, with 6 bases between them. CDR3 protein: CASSQETVSGNTIYF. The CDR3 region has the DNA TGCGCCAGCAGCCAAGAAACGGTCTCTGGAAACACCATATATTTT.

The rearrangement links TRBV4-1 to TRBJ1-2, with D possibly being TRBD1 (5 bases). This CDR3 contains 14 residues. V gave up 1 base and J gave up 3 bases, with 9 bases separating them. Per the germline V gene, CDR1 is MGHRA and CDR2 is YSYEKL. The CDR3 here is CASSQGGSYYGYTF. CDR3 nucleotides: TGCGCCAGCAGCCAAGGGGGCAGCTACTATGGCTACACCTTC.

This chain links TRBV7-9 with TRBJ2-2; D gene uncertain. Between the trimmed V and J ends, which lost 7 bases and 1 base, there was a span of 10 bases. Germline V CDR1 and CDR2: SEHNR, FQNEAQ (reference sequence). The CDR3 has 14 residues. DNA for the CDR3: TGTGCCAGCACCTTGGGCAGGAACACCGGGGAGCTGTTTTTT. Encoded protein: CASTLGRNTGELFF. Full variable domain (remainder filled in from reference TRBV7-9 and TRBJ2-2): DTGVSQNPRHKITKRGQNVTFRCDPISEHNRLYWYRQTLGQGPEFLTYFQNEAQLEKSRLLSDRFSAERPKGSFSTLEIQRTEQGDSAMYLCASTLGRNTGELFFGEGSRLTVL.

J is TRBJ1-4 and V is TRBV28; possibly TRBD1 for D (6 bases). V was cut by 1 base and J by 8 bases, with 17 bases left in between. The CDR3 is 16 residues long. The germline V gene encodes CDR1 MDHEN and CDR2 SYDVKM. The CDR3 DNA reads as TGTGCCAGCAGTTTATTAAAGGGGGGGCTACGGGAAAAACTGTTTTTT. The encoded protein is CASSLLKGGLREKLFF. Supplemented by reference TRBV28 and TRBJ1-4, the full variable domain reads DVKVTQSSRYLVKRTGEKVFLECVQDMDHENMFWYRQDPGLGLRLIYFSYDVKMKEKGDIPEGYSVSREKKERFSLILESASTNQTSMYLCASSLLKGGLREKLFFGSGTQLSVL.

The chain combines TRBV11-1 with TRBJ2-2, with no clear D. The CDR3 length is 13 residues. V was cut by 1 base and J by 8 bases, with 8 bases left in between. Germline CDR1 reads SGHAT; CDR2 reads FQDESV (reference sequence). CDR3 loop: CASSLEARGELFF. The CDR3 nucleotides read TGTGCCAGCAGCTTAGAGGCGAGGGGGGAGCTGTTTTTT. Full variable domain (rest looked up from reference TRBV11-1 and TRBJ2-2): EAEVAQSPRYKITEKSQAVAFWCDPISGHATLYWYRQILGQGPELLVQFQDESVVDDSQLPKDRFSAERLKGVDSTLKIQPAELGDSAMYLCASSLEARGELFFGEGSRLTVL.

The chain employs TRBV19 and TRBJ2-5; D perhaps matches TRBD1 (6 bases). The CDR3 consists of 15 residues. V lost 5 bases and J lost 1, with 14 bases in between. In germline, CDR1 is LNHDA, CDR2 SQIVND (reference sequence). The CDR3 loop is CASSQGLGLQETQYF. The DNA for the CDR3 is TGTGCCAGTAGTCAGGGGCTGGGCCTCCAAGAGACCCAGTACTTC. The whole variable domain, filled in from reference TRBV19 and TRBJ2-5, reads DGGITQSPKYLFRKEGQNVTLSCEQNLNHDAMYWYRQDPGQGLRLIYYSQIVNDFQKGDIAEGYSVSREKKESFPLTVTSAQKNPTAFYLCASSQGLGLQETQYFGPGTRLLVL.

This chain uses TRBV5-4 with TRBJ1-1; unclear D gene. The CDR3 extends over 16 amino acids. Looked up from germline, CDR1 is SGHNT and CDR2 is YYREEE (reference sequence). Trimming stripped 0 bases from V and 3 bases from J, with 15 bases between. This CDR3 reads CASSLEQVLVDTEAFF. The CDR3 nucleotides are TGTGCCAGCAGCTTGGAGCAGGTCCTTGTCGACACTGAAGCTTTCTTT.

This chain connects TRBV5-1 to TRBJ2-5; 8 bases map to TRBD1. The germline V gene encodes CDR1 SGHRS and CDR2 YFSETQ. V lost 5 bases to trimming and J lost 2 bases; unmatched junction nucleotides: 5. This CDR3 is built from 14 residues. The CDR3 nucleotides read TGCGCCAGCAGTTTGACAGGGGTGCAAGAGACCCAGTACTTC. It is translated as CASSLTGVQETQYF.

The chain couples TRBV4-1 to TRBJ2-2; tentative D call: TRBD1 (5 bases). Germline V lookup: CDR1 MGHRA, CDR2 YSYEKL. The V end lost 0 bases, the J end lost 7 bases, and 15 bases lay between the germline ends. This CDR3 region has 16 residues. The DNA of the CDR3 is TGCGCCAGCAGCCAAGAGGGGCAGGGTTTGGGCGGGGAGCTGTTTTTT. Protein product: CASSQEGQGLGGELFF.

The V gene is TRBV15, the J gene TRBJ1-5; maybe TRBD1 (5 bases). This CDR3 contains 14 residues. Trimming removed 1 base from V and 4 bases from J, with 8 bases in between. Germline-derived CDR1 and CDR2 are LNHNV and YYDKDF (reference sequence). CDR3 bases: TGTGCCACCAGCAGAGGACAGCCAAATCAGCCCCAGCATTTT. Translated: CATSRGQPNQPQHF.

This clone was seen just once. This sequence joins TRBV6-5 and TRBJ1-6, with 8 nucleotides matching TRBD1. CDR3 length: 14 amino acids. Trimming took 6 bases from V and 6 from J; bases not matched to a gene: 4. Germline V gene lookup returns CDR1 MNHEY and CDR2 SVGAGI. CDR3: CASRRTGGNSPLHF. Here the CDR3 DNA reads TGTGCCAGCAGGAGAACAGGGGGTAATTCACCCCTCCACTTT.

This clone was seen only a few times. The chain recombines TRBV6-1 with TRBJ1-1, with D uncertain. Germline V gene lookup returns CDR1 MNHNS and CDR2 SASEGT. Trimming stripped 7 bases from V and 1 base from J, with 10 bases between. This CDR3 is 13 amino acids long. The CDR3 nucleotides read TGTGCCAGCACCCGTTCCTCGAACACTGAAGCTTTCTTT. This gives the protein CASTRSSNTEAFF.

The genes are TRBV6-6 and TRBJ2-5; D is possibly TRBD2 (7 bases). This CDR3 contains 16 residues. Germline values: CDR1 MNHNY, CDR2 SVGAGI (reference sequence). V lost 8 bases and J lost 0, with 19 bases in between. CDR3 in amino acids: CASGLGLGGYQETQYF. The CDR3 DNA is TGTGCCAGCGGACTTGGACTAGGGGGGTACCAAGAGACCCAGTACTTC.

The chain uses TRBV5-6 and TRBJ1-6, with TRBD1 as a possible D gene (6 bases). The CDR3 loop spans 15 amino acids. Trimming stripped 0 bases from V and 6 bases from J, with 10 bases between. Germline lookup yields CDR1 SGHDT and CDR2 YYEEEE. The CDR3 region has the DNA TGTGCCAGCAGCTTGGACAGGGTTGGTAATTCACCCCTCCACTTT. Protein sequence: CASSLDRVGNSPLHF.

The CDR3 here is CSSRTGDSYEQYF. The CDR3 DNA reads TGCAGCTCAAGGACAGGGGACTCCTACGAGCAGTACTTC. This chain links TRBV29-1 with TRBJ2-7; 9 bases are a match to TRBD1. The CDR3 has 13 residues. The V gene's germline CDR1 is SQVTM and CDR2 ANQGSEA. V was clipped by 8 bases and J by 0 bases; unmatched bases: 5.

The rearrangement joins TRBV6-6 to TRBJ1-4; D perhaps matches TRBD1 (5 bases). Trimming stripped 0 bases from V and 8 bases from J, with 13 bases between. The germline gives CDR1 MNHNY, CDR2 SVGAGI (reference sequence). This CDR3 has 15 amino acids. The CDR3 sequence is CASSYSTGVWEKLFF. The CDR3 DNA reads as TGTGCCAGCAGTTACTCGACGGGGGTGTGGGAAAAACTGTTTTTT.

V and J are TRBV9 and TRBJ2-3, with 9 bases that match TRBD2. The CDR3 has 14 residues. Germline V gene data show CDR1 as SGDLS and CDR2 as YYNGEE. After removal of 6 bases from V and 4 bases from J, the junction contained 6 bases not matched to a gene. In nucleotides, the CDR3 is TGTGCCAGCATACCGGGACTAGCTTCAGATACGCAGTATTTT. This gives the protein CASIPGLASDTQYF. The full variable domain, with the rest looked up from reference TRBV9 and TRBJ2-3, is DSGVTQTPKHLITATGQRVTLRCSPRSGDLSVYWYQQSLDQGLQFLIQYYNGEERAKGNILERFSAQQFPDLHSELNLSSLELGDSALYFCASIPGLASDTQYFGPGTRLTVL.

V is TRBV5-1 and J is TRBJ2-1; 12 bases map to TRBD1. CDR3 size: 14 residues. V was clipped by 4 bases and J by 9 bases; unmatched bases: 5. Germline CDR1 and CDR2: SGHRS and YFSETQ. The CDR3 nucleotides are TGCGCCAGCAGCGGGGGGACAGGGGGCGGTGAGCAGTTCTTC. Translating gives CASSGGTGGGEQFF.

The genes are TRBV5-4 and TRBJ2-1; 14 positions match TRBD2. V gave up 4 bases and J gave up 4 bases; unmatched junction bases: 4. Per germline, CDR1 SGHNT and CDR2 YYREEE (reference sequence). The length of the CDR3 is 16 residues. DNA of the CDR3: TGTGCCAGCAGCCCGAGGACTAGCGGGGGGTACAATGAGCAGTTCTTC. It codes for CASSPRTSGGYNEQFF.

V is TRBV19 and J is TRBJ1-2; the D is unclear. The CDR3 sequence is 12 residues long. Germline CDR1 is LNHDA and CDR2 is SQIVND (reference sequence). V lost 7 bases and J lost 0, with 6 bases in between. CDR3 region: CASTLANYGYTF. CDR3 DNA sequence: TGTGCCAGTACCTTAGCTAACTATGGCTACACCTTC.

The chain joins TRBV6-1 to TRBJ1-5; TRBD1 matches 7 bases. The germline V gene has CDR1 MNHNS and CDR2 SASEGT. Losses at the gene ends were 3 bases for V and 7 bases for J; bases not matched to a gene: 12. This CDR3 spans 16 amino acids. Written as DNA, the CDR3 is TGTGCCAGCAGTGATCTTATCTGGGACAGCGGCCAGCCCCAGCATTTT. This codes for CASSDLIWDSGQPQHF.

This chain uses TRBV27 with TRBJ2-2, with TRBD2 matching 12 bases. The length of the CDR3 is 17 residues. The germline V gene has CDR1 MNHEY and CDR2 SMNVEV (reference sequence). The junction had 3 bases not matched to a gene; V was cut back by 2 bases and J by 2 bases. CDR3 nucleotide sequence: TGTGCCAGCAGTTTACTTGGACTAGCGGGAAACACCGGGGAGCTGTTTTTT. Protein sequence: CASSLLGLAGNTGELFF.

The rearrangement joins TRBV20-1 to TRBJ2-5; D is undetermined. V was pared by 3 bases and J by 5 bases, with 4 bases between. Germline CDR1 DFQATT, CDR2 SNEGSKA (reference sequence). The CDR3 loop spans 10 amino acids. CDR3 in DNA: TGCAGTGCTAGGGGCGAGACCCAGTACTTC. This translates into CSARGETQYF.

This sequence joins TRBV10-3 and TRBJ1-1; D is undetermined. Trimming removed 4 bases at V and 0 bases at J, with 6 bases between. There are 13 residues in the CDR3. Germline-derived CDR1 and CDR2 are ENHRY and SYGVKD. The CDR3 protein is CAISGALNTEAFF. For the CDR3, the DNA is TGTGCCATCAGTGGGGCCTTGAACACTGAAGCTTTCTTT.

This chain uses TRBV28 with TRBJ1-4; D might be TRBD1 (5 bases). Germline V CDR1 and CDR2: MDHEN, SYDVKM. The CDR3 covers 15 residues. V lost 4 bases to trimming and J lost 4 bases, with 13 bases between them. CDR3: CASSSHGGGNEKLFF. The DNA of the CDR3 is TGTGCCAGCAGTTCCCACGGGGGAGGTAATGAAAAACTGTTTTTT. Full variable domain (remainder filled in from reference TRBV28 and TRBJ1-4): DVKVTQSSRYLVKRTGEKVFLECVQDMDHENMFWYRQDPGLGLRLIYFSYDVKMKEKGDIPEGYSVSREKKERFSLILESASTNQTSMYLCASSSHGGGNEKLFFGSGTQLSVL.

This clone was observed a single time. This chain connects TRBV5-5 to TRBJ1-2; 7 positions agree with TRBD1. The CDR3 sequence is 15 residues long. Trimming at V came to 3 bases and at J to 2 bases, leaving 7 bases not matched to a gene. Germline V lookup: CDR1 SGHKS, CDR2 YYEKEE (reference sequence). CDR3 nucleotide sequence: TGTGCCAGCAGCTGGGCCGGGACAGTGAACTATGGCTACACCTTC. Amino acids: CASSWAGTVNYGYTF.